Sequencing of this T cell receptor beta chain was carried out in a study of blood T cell repertoires in COVID-19. Study-wide background: The United States, Italy and Spain were the sources of the acute and convalescent COVID-19 samples. From T cells, B-cell-depleted T cells, or PBMCs came the material, which was cDNA or gDNA.

Source study methods: Estimation of nucleated cell counts was performed using reference gene primer amplification. This table comes from immunoSEQ multiplex PCR, and its TCRdb copy is limited to in-frame clones, with some not included. V and J calls and clone size are copied from that table; D and trimming were computed from the DNA. Of 300,000 or so clones in the sample, 89% were seen once. V gave up 7 bases and J gave up 6 bases; unmatched junction bases: 6. CDR3 length: 13 amino acids. Looked up from germline, CDR1 is MNHEY and CDR2 is SVGAGI. The sample holds a few counts of this clone. The chain couples TRBV6-5 to TRBJ2-3, with 8 bases lining up with TRBD2. The sequence was obtained from a man younger than 35 who had recovered from COVID-19. Specimen: peripheral blood. CDR3 DNA sequence: TGTGCCAGCACCCCAGCGGGAGTGGATACGCAGTATTTT. Amino acids: CASTPAGVDTQYF.